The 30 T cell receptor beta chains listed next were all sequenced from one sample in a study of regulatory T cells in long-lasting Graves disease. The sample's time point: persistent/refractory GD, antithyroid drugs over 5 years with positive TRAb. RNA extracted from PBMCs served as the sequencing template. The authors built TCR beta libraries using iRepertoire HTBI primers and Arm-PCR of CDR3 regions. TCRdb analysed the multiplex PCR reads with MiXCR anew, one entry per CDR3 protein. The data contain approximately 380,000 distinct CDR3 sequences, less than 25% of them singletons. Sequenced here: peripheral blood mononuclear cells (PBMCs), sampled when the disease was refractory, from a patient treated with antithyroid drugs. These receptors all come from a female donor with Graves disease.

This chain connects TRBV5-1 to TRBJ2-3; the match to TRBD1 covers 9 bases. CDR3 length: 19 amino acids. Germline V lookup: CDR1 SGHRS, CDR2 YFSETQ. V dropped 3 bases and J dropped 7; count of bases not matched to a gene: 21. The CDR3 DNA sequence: TGCGCCAGCAGCTCGAGTTTTGCCCAACCGGGACAGGGAAGTTATACGCAGTATTTT. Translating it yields CASSSSFAQPGQGSYTQYF.

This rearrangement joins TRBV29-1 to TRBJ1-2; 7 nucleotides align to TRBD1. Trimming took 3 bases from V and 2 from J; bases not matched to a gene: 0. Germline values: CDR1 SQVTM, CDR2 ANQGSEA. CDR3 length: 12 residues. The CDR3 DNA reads TGCAGCGTTGAGGGACAGAACTATGGCTACACCTTC. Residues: CSVEGQNYGYTF.

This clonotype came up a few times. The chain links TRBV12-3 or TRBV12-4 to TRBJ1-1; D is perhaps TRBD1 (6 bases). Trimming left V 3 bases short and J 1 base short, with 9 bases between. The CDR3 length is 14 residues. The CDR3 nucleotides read TGTGCCAGCAGTTTCACAGGGACGAACACTGAAGCTTTCTTT. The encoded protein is CASSFTGTNTEAFF.

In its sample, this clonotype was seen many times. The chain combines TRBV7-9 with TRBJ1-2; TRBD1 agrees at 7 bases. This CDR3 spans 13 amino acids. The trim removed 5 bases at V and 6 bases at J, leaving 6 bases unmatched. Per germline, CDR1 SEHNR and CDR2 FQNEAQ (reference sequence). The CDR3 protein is CASSRQGWDGYTF. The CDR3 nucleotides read TGTGCCAGCAGCCGACAGGGATGGGATGGCTACACCTTC.

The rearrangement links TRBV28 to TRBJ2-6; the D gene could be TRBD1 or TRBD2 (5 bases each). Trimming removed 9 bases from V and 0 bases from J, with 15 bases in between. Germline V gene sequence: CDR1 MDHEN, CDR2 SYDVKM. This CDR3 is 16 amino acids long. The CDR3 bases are TGTGCCAGTGGACCGGGGACGGCCTCTGGGGCCAACGTCCTGACTTTC. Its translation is CASGPGTASGANVLTF.

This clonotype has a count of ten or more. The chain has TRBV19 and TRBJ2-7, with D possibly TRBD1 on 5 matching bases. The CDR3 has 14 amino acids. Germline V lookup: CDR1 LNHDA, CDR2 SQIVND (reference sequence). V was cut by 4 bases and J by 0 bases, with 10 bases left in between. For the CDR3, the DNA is TGTGCCAGTAGTACGGACATTAGCTCCTACGAGCAGTACTTC. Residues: CASSTDISSYEQYF.

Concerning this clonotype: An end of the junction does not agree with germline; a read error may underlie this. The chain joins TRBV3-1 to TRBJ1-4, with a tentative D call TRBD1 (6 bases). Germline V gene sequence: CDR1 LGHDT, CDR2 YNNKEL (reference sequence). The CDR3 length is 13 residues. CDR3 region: CASSQDTRGKPFF. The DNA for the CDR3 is TGTGCCAGCAGCCAAGATACCAGGGGAAAACCGTTTTTT.

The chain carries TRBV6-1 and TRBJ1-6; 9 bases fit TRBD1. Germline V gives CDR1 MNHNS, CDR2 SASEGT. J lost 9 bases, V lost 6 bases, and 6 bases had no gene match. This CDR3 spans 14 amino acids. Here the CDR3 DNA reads TGTGCCAGCAGGGATCCGACAGGGGGTTCACCCCTCCACTTT. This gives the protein CASRDPTGGSPLHF.

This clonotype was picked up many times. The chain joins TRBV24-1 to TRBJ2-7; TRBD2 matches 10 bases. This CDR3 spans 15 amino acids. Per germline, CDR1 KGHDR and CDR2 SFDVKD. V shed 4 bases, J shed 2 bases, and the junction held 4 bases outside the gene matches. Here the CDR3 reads CATSEPTSGTYEQYF. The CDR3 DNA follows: TGTGCCACCAGTGAACCTACTAGCGGGACCTACGAGCAGTACTTC.

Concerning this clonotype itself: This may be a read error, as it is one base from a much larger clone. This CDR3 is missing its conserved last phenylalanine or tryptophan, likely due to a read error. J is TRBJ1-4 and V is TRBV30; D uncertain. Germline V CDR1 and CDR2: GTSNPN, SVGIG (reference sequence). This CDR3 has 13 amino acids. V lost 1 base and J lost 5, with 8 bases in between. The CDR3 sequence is CAWSAGLNEKLFL. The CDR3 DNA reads TGTGCCTGGAGTGCAGGACTGAATGAAAAACTGTTTCTT.

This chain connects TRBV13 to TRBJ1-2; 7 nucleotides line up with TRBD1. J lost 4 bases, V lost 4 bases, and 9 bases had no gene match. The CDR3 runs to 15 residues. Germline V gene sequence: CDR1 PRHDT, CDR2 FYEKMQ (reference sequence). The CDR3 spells CASSSRTGGSYGYTF. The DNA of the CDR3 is TGTGCCAGCAGCTCCCGGACAGGAGGATCCTATGGCTACACCTTC.

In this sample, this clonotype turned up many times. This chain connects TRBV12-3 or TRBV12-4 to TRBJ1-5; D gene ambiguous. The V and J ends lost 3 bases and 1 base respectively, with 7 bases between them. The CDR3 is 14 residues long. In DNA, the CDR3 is TGTGCCAGCAGTTTGATGGAGAGCAATCAGCCCCAGCATTTT. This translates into CASSLMESNQPQHF.

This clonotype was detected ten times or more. In DNA, the CDR3 is TGTGCCAGCAGCCCCTCGACAGGGATCAATTCACCCCTCCACTTT. Its protein is CASSPSTGINSPLHF. The chain combines TRBV13 with TRBJ1-6; TRBD1 agrees at 7 bases. The V and J ends lost 5 bases and 7 bases, in that order; junction bases with no gene match: 8. The CDR3 has 15 amino acids. The germline CDR1 and CDR2 sequences are PRHDT and FYEKMQ (reference sequence).

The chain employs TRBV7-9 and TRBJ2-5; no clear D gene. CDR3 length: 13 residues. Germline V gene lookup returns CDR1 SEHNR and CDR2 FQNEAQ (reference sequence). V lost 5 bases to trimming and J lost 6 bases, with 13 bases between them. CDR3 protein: CASSPASLQTQYF. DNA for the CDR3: TGTGCCAGCAGCCCTGCTAGTTTGCAGACCCAGTACTTC.

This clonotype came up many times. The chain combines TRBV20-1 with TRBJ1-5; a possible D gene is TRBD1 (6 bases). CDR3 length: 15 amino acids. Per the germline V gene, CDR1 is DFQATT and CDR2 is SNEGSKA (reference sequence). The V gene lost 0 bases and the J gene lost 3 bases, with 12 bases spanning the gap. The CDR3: CSAREARGDNQPQHF. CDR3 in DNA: TGCAGTGCTAGAGAGGCCAGGGGAGACAATCAGCCCCAGCATTTT.

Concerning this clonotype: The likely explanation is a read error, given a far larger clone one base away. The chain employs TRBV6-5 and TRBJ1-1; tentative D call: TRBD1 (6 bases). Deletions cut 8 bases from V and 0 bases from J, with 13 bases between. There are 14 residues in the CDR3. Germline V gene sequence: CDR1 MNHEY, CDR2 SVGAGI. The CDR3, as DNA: TGTGCCAGCGGTTTTACAGGGATGAACACTGAAGCTTTCTTT. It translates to CASGFTGMNTEAFF.

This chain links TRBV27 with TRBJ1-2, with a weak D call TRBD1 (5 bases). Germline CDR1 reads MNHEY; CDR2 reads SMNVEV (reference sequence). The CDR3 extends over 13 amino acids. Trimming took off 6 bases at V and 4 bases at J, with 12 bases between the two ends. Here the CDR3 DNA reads TGTGCCAGCAGAGCCGACAGATTCTATGGCTACACCTTC. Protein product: CASRADRFYGYTF.

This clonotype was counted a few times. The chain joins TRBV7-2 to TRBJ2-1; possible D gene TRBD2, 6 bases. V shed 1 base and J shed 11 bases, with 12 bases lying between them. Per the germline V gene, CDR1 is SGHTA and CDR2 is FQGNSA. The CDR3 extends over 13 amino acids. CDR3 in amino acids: CASSLVEGTKQFF. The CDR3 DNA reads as TGTGCCAGCAGCTTAGTGGAGGGGACGAAGCAGTTCTTC.

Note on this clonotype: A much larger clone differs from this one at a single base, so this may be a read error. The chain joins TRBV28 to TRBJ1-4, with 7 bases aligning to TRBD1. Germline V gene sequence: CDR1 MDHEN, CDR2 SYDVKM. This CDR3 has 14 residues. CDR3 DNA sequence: TGTGCCACGACAGGGACGAGGTTTGGTGAAGAACTGTTTTTT. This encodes CATTGTRFGEELFF.

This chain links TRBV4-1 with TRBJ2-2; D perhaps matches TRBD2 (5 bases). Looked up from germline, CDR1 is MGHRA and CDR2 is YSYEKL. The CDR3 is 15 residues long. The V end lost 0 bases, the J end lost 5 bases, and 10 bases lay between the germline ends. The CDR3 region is CASSQDMGRTGELFF. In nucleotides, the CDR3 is TGCGCCAGCAGCCAAGATATGGGGAGAACCGGGGAGCTGTTTTTT.

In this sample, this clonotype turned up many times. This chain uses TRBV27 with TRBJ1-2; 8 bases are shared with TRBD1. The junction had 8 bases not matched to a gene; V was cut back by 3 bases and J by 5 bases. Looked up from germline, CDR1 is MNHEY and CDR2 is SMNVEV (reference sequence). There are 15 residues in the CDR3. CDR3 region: CASSFLGQGAYGYTF. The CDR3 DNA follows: TGTGCCAGCAGTTTCCTAGGACAGGGTGCTTATGGCTACACCTTC.

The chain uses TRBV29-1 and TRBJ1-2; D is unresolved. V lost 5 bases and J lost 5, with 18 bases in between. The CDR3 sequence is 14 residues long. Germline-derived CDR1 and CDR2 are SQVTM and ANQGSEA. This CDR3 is CSVFLVRVPYGYTF. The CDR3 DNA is TGCAGCGTTTTTCTCGTTCGGGTTCCATATGGCTACACCTTC.

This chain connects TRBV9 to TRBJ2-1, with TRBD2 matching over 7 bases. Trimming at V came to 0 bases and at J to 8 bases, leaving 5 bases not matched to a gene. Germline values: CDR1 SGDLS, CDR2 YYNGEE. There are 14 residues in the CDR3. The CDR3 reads CASSVAGGRDEQFF. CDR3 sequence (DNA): TGTGCCAGCAGCGTAGCGGGAGGACGGGATGAGCAGTTCTTC.

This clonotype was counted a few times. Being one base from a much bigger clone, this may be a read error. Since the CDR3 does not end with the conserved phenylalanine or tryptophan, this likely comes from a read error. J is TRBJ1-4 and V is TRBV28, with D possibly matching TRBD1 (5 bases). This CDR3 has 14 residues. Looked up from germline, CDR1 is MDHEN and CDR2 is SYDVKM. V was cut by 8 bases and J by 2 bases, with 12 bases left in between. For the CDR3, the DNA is TGTGCCAGCGGGACCCTTGGGACTAATGAAAAACTGTTTTCT. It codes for CASGTLGTNEKLFS.

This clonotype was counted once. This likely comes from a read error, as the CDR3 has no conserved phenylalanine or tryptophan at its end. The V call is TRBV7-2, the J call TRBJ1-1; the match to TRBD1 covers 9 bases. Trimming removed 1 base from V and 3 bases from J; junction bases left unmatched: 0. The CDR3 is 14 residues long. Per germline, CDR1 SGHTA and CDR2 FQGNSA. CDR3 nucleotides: TGTGCCAGCAGCTTAGGACAGGGGGACACTGAAGCTTTCCTT. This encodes CASSLGQGDTEAFL.

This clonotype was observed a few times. This chain's CDR3 is CASSPRRATVSGNTIYF. The DNA for the CDR3 is TGTGCCAGCAGCCCCCGCAGGGCCACCGTCTCTGGAAACACCATATATTTT. J is TRBJ1-3 and V is TRBV7-2, with D tentatively TRBD1 (5 bases). Germline V lookup: CDR1 SGHTA, CDR2 FQGNSA. There are 17 residues in the CDR3. V was trimmed by 5 bases and J by 0 bases, leaving 17 bases between them.

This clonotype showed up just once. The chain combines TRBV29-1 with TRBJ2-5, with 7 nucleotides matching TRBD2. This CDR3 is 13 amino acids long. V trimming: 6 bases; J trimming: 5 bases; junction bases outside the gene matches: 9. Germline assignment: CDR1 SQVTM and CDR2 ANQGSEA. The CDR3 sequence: CSVNGLGRETQYF. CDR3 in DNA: TGCAGCGTCAACGGACTAGGACGGGAGACCCAGTACTTC. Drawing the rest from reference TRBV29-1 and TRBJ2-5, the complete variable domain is SAVISQKPSRDICQRGTSLTIQCQVDSQVTMMFWYRQQPGQSLTLIATANQGSEATYESGFVIDKFPISRPNLTFSTLTVSNMSPEDSSIYLCSVNGLGRETQYFGPGTRLLVL.

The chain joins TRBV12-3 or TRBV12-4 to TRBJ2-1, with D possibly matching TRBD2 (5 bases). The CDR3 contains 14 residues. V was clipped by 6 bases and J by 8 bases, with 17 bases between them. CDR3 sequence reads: CASSLAGGSDEQFF. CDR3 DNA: TGTGCCAGCAGCTTGGCCGGAGGCAGTGATGAGCAGTTCTTC.

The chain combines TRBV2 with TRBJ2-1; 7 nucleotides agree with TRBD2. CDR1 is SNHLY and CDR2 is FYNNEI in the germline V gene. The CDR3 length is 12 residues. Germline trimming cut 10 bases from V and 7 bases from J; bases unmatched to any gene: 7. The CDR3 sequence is CATHRGENEQFF. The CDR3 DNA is TGTGCCACCCACCGGGGGGAGAATGAGCAGTTCTTC. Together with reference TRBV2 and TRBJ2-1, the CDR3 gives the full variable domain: EPEVTQTPSHQVTQMGQEVILRCVPISNHLYFYWYRQILGQKVEFLVSFYNNEISEKSEIFDDQFSVERPDGSNFTLKIRSTKLEDSAMYFCATHRGENEQFFGPGTRLTVL.

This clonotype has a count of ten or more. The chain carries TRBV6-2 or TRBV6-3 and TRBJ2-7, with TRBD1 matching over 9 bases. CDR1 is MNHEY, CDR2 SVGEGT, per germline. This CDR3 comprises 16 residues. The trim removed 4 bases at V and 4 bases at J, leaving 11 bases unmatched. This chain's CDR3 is CASSLGPGDRAYEQYF. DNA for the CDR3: TGTGCCAGCAGTTTGGGCCCGGGGGACAGGGCGTACGAGCAGTACTTC.